The rows below give T cell receptor beta chains drawn from one sample of a study of Graves' ophthalmopathy and Graves' hyperthyroidism. TCRdb re-analysed the multiplex PCR reads in MiXCR, keeping a single row per CDR3 protein. This sample has about 370,000 distinct CDR3 sequences, with roughly a sixth found just once. Sequencing input: peripheral blood. Receptor source: an adult woman with stable Graves' hyperthyroidism. CDR3s include the opening cysteine and the closing phenylalanine or tryptophan. A D gene is named only where the DNA matches it firmly. Size is stated for part of the rows, as once, few or many counts, or as a class when the clone is expanded.

j_call,clone_size,v_call,d_call,cdr3_nt,cdr3_aa
TRBJ2-7,many,TRBV28,-,TGTGCCAGCAGTTTACATTGGCAGGTCCACGAGCAGTACTTC,CASSLHWQVHEQYF
TRBJ2-4,many,TRBV15,-,TGTGCCACCTCCCCTTTAGGGTTAGAGAACATTAAGTACTTC,CATSPLGLENIKYF
TRBJ2-4,-,TRBV20-1,-,TGCAGTGCCTTCGGGATAGCCAAAAACATTAAGTACTTC,CSAFGIAKNIKYF
TRBJ2-5,many,TRBV28,-,TGTGCCAGCAGTTTAGCACTACCTCCAGAGACCCAGTACTTC,CASSLALPPETQYF
TRBJ1-5,-,TRBV28,-,TGTGCCAGCAGTCAATGGGGCGATCAGCCCCAGCATTTT,CASSQWGDQPQHF
TRBJ2-4,-,TRBV6-1,-,TGTGCCAGCAGTACCACGCCGGGACGAATAGCCAAAAACATTCAGTACTTC,CASSTTPGRIAKNIQYF
TRBJ2-1,few,TRBV29-1,-,TGCAGTTTAGGATGGGGGAGTTCAAAAGGTGTTAGTGAGCAGTTCTTC,CSLGWGSSKGVSEQFF
TRBJ2-7,-,TRBV20-1,-,TGCAGTGCTAGTGCCCCCGGACACCTCCTGTCCTACGAGCAGTACTTC,CSASAPGHLLSYEQYF
TRBJ1-3,many,TRBV27,-,TGTGCCAGCAGTTTCAGGGGATCTGGAAACACCATATATTTT,CASSFRGSGNTIYF
TRBJ1-1,many,TRBV20-1,-,TGCAGTGCTAGAGAACCGACGACAGGGAACACTGAAGCTTTCTTT,CSAREPTTGNTEAFF